Listed here are 10 T cell receptor beta chains from one sample, sequenced in a study of control samples from healthy donors and cancer patients. Clones were read by immunoSEQ multiplex PCR, and TCRdb kept only the in-frame ones, dropping some. This table holds 64,000 or so clones, 80% to 95% found once. The material sequenced was PBMCs. The receptors were gathered from a man aged 35-49 years with colorectal cancer.

The chain combines TRBV11-3 with TRBJ1-3, with D possibly matching TRBD1 (5 bases). V dropped 5 bases and J dropped 4 bases, with 24 bases sitting between them. Germline values: CDR1 SGHNT, CDR2 YENEEA. The CDR3 covers 18 residues. Here the CDR3 reads CASSQYLSPTARGNTIYF. CDR3 coding DNA: TGTGCCAGCAGCCAGTACCTAAGCCCGACAGCGAGAGGAAACACCATATATTTT.

This rearrangement joins TRBV7-8 to TRBJ1-2, with D maybe TRBD1 (5 bases). With 4 bases removed from V and 6 bases from J, the gap between germline ends came to 12 bases. This CDR3 comprises 13 residues. Germline lookup yields CDR1 SGHVS and CDR2 FQNEAQ. The CDR3 DNA reads as TGTGCCAGCAGCTCATTTGGGGCCGATGGCTACACCTTC. Its protein product is CASSSFGADGYTF.

The chain employs TRBV2 and TRBJ1-2; TRBD1 matches 10 bases. Germline CDR1 reads SNHLY; CDR2 reads FYNNEI. This CDR3 spans 15 amino acids. The V gene end was trimmed by 7 bases and the J gene end by 8 bases; junction bases not matched to a gene: 13. CDR3 sequence: CASTPTGTGALGYTF. As DNA, the CDR3 is TGTGCCAGCACCCCGACCGGGACAGGGGCTCTCGGCTACACCTTC.

V is TRBV19 and J is TRBJ1-5, with D uncertain. Trimming shortened V by 3 bases and J by 7 bases, and 10 bases separated the two germline ends. The CDR3 is 13 amino acids. Germline V CDR1 and CDR2: LNHDA, SQIVND (reference sequence). CDR3 DNA sequence: TGTGCCAGTAGTATTTTGTTAGAACAGCCCCAGCATTTT. It encodes CASSILLEQPQHF.

The rearrangement uses TRBV27 and TRBJ2-2; 7 bases agree with TRBD1. The CDR3 is 16 residues long. The germline V gene encodes CDR1 MNHEY and CDR2 SMNVEV (reference sequence). The V and J ends lost 4 bases and 7 bases, in that order; junction bases with no gene match: 12. CDR3 nucleotides: TGTGCCAGCAGTTATGACCCGACAGGGTCCATCGGGGAGCTGTTTTTT. It specifies CASSYDPTGSIGELFF.

V is TRBV7-2 and J is TRBJ1-1, with 7 bases identical to TRBD1. The CDR3 runs 14 residues. CDR1 is SGHTA, CDR2 FQGNSA, per germline. V shed 5 bases and J 1 base; nucleotides not matched to a gene: 4. This CDR3 is CASSAYRGNTEAFF. CDR3 sequence (DNA): TGTGCCAGCAGCGCGTACAGGGGGAACACTGAAGCTTTCTTT.

The J gene is TRBJ1-6, the V gene TRBV6-1; D uncertain. Between the trimmed V and J ends, which lost 4 bases and 6 bases, there was a span of 16 bases. Germline values: CDR1 MNHNS, CDR2 SASEGT. The CDR3 is 16 amino acids. The CDR3 protein is CASSASGGYANSPLHF. The CDR3 nucleotides read TGTGCCAGCAGTGCCTCAGGAGGGTACGCTAATTCACCCCTCCACTTT.

The V gene is TRBV7-9, the J gene TRBJ1-2, with D perhaps matching TRBD1 (5 bases). The V end lost 3 bases, the J end lost 4 bases, and 9 bases lay between the germline ends. The CDR3 spans 13 residues. Germline V gene sequence: CDR1 SEHNR, CDR2 FQNEAQ (reference sequence). For the CDR3, the DNA is TGTGCCAGCAGCTTGAGCGGGGCCTATGGCTACACCTTC. It specifies CASSLSGAYGYTF.

This chain links TRBV6-1 with TRBJ1-5; D remains ambiguous. This CDR3 has 15 residues. Germline assignment: CDR1 MNHNS and CDR2 SASEGT. The ends were cut back, 0 bases at V and 7 bases at J, with 13 bases in the middle. CDR3 protein: CASSEAVGREQPQHF. The CDR3 DNA follows: TGTGCCAGCAGTGAAGCAGTGGGTAGGGAACAGCCCCAGCATTTT.

The gene calls are TRBV29-1 and TRBJ2-5, with D unresolved. Germline values: CDR1 SQVTM, CDR2 ANQGSEA. Trimming pared 4 bases from V and 0 bases from J, leaving 9 bases between. This CDR3 is 13 amino acids long. CDR3 DNA sequence: TGCAGCGTTGCCCGGGTCTACCAAGAGACCCAGTACTTC. Its protein is CSVARVYQETQYF.